The entry below describes one TCR beta chain. This record belongs to a study of T cell changes during pregnancy in multiple sclerosis. Measured with immunoSEQ multiplex PCR; TCRdb has only the in-frame clones, and not every one. Altogether around 69,000 clones are present, around 92% being singletons, with the ten largest covering less than 2%. Unmatched junction bases numbered 13, after V lost 3 bases and J lost 6 bases. The CDR3 sequence is 17 residues long. Germline CDR1 is SGHTS and CDR2 is YDEGEE. This rearrangement joins TRBV5-8 to TRBJ2-3; 10 positions agree with TRBD2. The receptor's source is a female donor in good health, enrolled as a control in a pregnancy study. The source was peripheral blood, collected in the third trimester of pregnancy. DNA for the CDR3: TGTGCCAGCAGCTACGGCGATCAGCGGGGGGGAGGGGATACGCAGTATTTT. Amino acid sequence: CASSYGDQRGGGDTQYF.